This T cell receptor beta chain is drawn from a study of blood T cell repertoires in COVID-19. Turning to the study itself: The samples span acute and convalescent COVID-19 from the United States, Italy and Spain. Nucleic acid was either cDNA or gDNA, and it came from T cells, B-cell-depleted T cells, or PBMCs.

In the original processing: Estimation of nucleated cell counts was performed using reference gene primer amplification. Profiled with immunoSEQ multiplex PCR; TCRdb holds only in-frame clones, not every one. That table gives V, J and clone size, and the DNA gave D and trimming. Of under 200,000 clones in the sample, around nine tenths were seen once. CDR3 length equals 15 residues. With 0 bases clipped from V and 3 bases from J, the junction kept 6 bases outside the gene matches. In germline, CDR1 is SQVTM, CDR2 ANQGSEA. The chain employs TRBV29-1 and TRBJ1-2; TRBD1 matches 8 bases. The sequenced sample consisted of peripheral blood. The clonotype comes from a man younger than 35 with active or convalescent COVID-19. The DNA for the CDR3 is TGCAGCGTTGAAGAGTGGACAGGGCACCACTATGGCTACACCTTC. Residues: CSVEEWTGHHYGYTF.